These T cell receptor beta chains were read from a single sample in a study of identifying expanded T cells in peripheral blood. Sequenced by immunoSEQ multiplex PCR; TCRdb stores in-frame clones only, minus some. Of about 110,000 clones in the sample, roughly nine tenths were seen once. The sequenced sample consisted of blood. The receptors were sampled from a person aged 18 to 69 in good health. Both conserved end residues are part of each CDR3. The D gene is left open where the match is weak. A row's size may be missing; if present it is once, few, many or a size class.

V gene	J gene	D gene	clone size	CDR3 DNA	CDR3 protein
TRBV27	TRBJ2-5	TRBD2	NA	TGTGCCAGCGGTCCGGGACTAGCGGTTGTGGCCCAGTACTTC	CASGPGLAVVAQYF
TRBV28	TRBJ2-7	TRBD1	NA	TGTGCCAGTAAGACAGGGTTCTACGAGCAGTACTTC	CASKTGFYEQYF
TRBV7-3	TRBJ1-5	NA	NA	TGTGCCAGCAGCTTATGGGGTGTGACGAACAATCAGCCCCAGCATTTT	CASSLWGVTNNQPQHF
TRBV7-9	TRBJ2-3	NA	NA	TGTGCCAGCAGCTTAGGGAGAGTTAGCACAGATACGCAGTATTTT	CASSLGRVSTDTQYF
TRBV9	TRBJ2-3	TRBD2	NA	TGTGCCAGCAGCGCGGCTAGCGGGAGGGCCGGCGCAGATACGCAGTATTTT	CASSAASGRAGADTQYF
TRBV5-4	TRBJ2-6	NA	NA	TGTGCCAGCAGCCAGGGAAGCTCTGGGGCCAACGTCCTGACTTTC	CASSQGSSGANVLTF
TRBV6-6	TRBJ2-3	TRBD2	NA	TGTGCCAGCAGTTACTCGGGGACTAGCGGGGCAGATACGCAGTATTTT	CASSYSGTSGADTQYF
TRBV28	TRBJ1-4	NA	few	TGTGCCAGCAGCACTGAAGTCAGGGTACTGTTTTTT	CASSTEVRVLFF
TRBV18	TRBJ1-1	NA	NA	TGTGCCAGCTCACCGCAGGGTGACACTGAAGCTTTCTTT	CASSPQGDTEAFF
TRBV5-6	TRBJ1-2	NA	NA	TGTGCCAGCAGCTCCCTGGGACATAACTATGGCTACACCTTC	CASSSLGHNYGYTF
TRBV11-2	TRBJ2-1	NA	NA	TGTGCCAGCACCACCGCCGGGATGAGCTCCTACAATGAGCAGTTCTTC	CASTTAGMSSYNEQFF
TRBV7-9	TRBJ2-7	TRBD1	NA	TGTGCCAGCAGCCCTTGGACAGGTGATAAGGCCTACGAGCAGTACTTC	CASSPWTGDKAYEQYF